This T cell receptor (beta chain) was retrieved from a study of blood T cell repertoires in COVID-19. In the original workflow: Estimated nucleated cell counts came from reference gene primer amplification. Sequenced by immunoSEQ multiplex PCR; TCRdb stores in-frame clones only, minus some. The V and J calls and clone size come from that table; D and trimming were worked out from the DNA. The sample includes 60,000 to 75,000 clones, more than 75% seen only once; the top ten take over 6.5%. V shed 8 bases, J shed 4 bases, and the junction held 10 bases outside the gene matches. The CDR3 length is 17 residues. CDR1 and CDR2 from the germline V gene are MNHNS and SASEGT.

The receptor comes from a man in his 60s with acute or convalescent COVID-19. Source material: peripheral blood. The rearrangement links TRBV6-1 to TRBJ2-2, with 13 bases lining up with TRBD2. In DNA, the CDR3 is TGTGCCAGCTGTGGACTAGCGGGGGTGGAGGGCACCGGGGAGCTGTTTTTT. Amino acid sequence: CASCGLAGVEGTGELFF.